This T cell receptor (beta chain) emerged from a study of graft-versus-host responses after intestinal transplantation. Study-wide background: All recipients were transplanted with multivisceral, liver-intestinal, or isolated intestinal grafts.

Study results and limitations: After transplant, early declines in HvG clones were associated with peak levels of circulating GvH clones.

Remarks on this clone: The antigen is unknown.

Trimming removed 3 bases at V and 6 bases at J, with 5 bases between. This CDR3 contains 11 residues. In germline, CDR1 is LNHDA, CDR2 SQIVND (reference sequence). Produced via immunoSEQ multiplex PCR; TCRdb's table is partial and in-frame only. The table shows 50,000 to 75,000 clones, with 90% to 95% occurring only once. The TCR originated in a human donor who was the organ donor for an intestinal transplant. The sequencing used unstimulated CD8+ T cells sorted from spleen or lymph node cells, collected before transplant. V is TRBV19 and J is TRBJ1-2; no clear D. In DNA form, the CDR3 reads TGTGCCAGTAGTATTGGAGATGGCTACACCTTC. Its translation: CASSIGDGYTF.